This T cell receptor beta chain was found in a study of T cell repertoires in cytomegalovirus infection. Study details: HLA-C-restricted CMV epitopes, recently identified, and well-studied HLA-B-restricted ones were used by the study. Regarding the study as a whole: Of the TCR beta families, the public ones yielded a cumulative frequency that identified carriers of CMV plus the relevant HLA. Clonotypes of TCR beta that were HLA-C-restricted and CMV-specific dominated the ex vivo response.

Worth noting for this clonotype: What it binds is not known.

Germline V CDR1 and CDR2: MNHEY, SVGEGT. V lost 6 bases, J lost 4 bases, and 9 bases lay in between. CDR3 length: 13 amino acids. Each CDR3 protein gets one entry after TCRdb re-called the reads with MiXCR. The sample shows about 920,000 distinct CDR3 sequences, roughly 30% of them seen only once. This specimen consisted of cultured CD8+ T cells from PBMCs, obtained from culture after CMV antigen stimulation. The V gene is TRBV6-2 or TRBV6-3, the J gene TRBJ2-2; tentatively, D is TRBD2 (5 bases). The clonotype comes from a human donor in good health (CMV status not recorded). Some clones in this sample may be carry-over from other donors' samples. CDR3 DNA: TGTGCCAGCAGCCCCACTAGCACCGGGGAGCTGTTTTTT. Protein: CASSPTSTGELFF.